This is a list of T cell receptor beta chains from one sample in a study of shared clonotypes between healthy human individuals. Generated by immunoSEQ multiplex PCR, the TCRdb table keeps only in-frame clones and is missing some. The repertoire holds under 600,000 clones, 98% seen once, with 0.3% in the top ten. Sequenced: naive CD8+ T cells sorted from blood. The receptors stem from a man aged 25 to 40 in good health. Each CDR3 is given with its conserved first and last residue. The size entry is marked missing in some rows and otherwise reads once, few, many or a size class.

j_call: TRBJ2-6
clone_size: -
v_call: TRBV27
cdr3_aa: CASTGGAFGANVLTF

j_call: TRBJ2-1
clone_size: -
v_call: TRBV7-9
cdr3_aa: CASSFRTSGRAGENEQFF

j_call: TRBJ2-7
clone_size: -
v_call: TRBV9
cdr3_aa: CASSGSNGQGYEQYF

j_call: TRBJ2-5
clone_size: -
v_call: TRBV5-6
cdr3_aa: CASSLGQQETQYF

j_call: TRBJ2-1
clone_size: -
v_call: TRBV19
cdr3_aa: CASSSLYPYNEQFF

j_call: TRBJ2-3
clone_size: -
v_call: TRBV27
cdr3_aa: CASSLRPSTDTQYF

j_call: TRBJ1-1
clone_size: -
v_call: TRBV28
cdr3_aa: CASSLFQKQNTEAFF

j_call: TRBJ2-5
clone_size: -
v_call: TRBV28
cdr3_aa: CASSLIPRGEETQYF

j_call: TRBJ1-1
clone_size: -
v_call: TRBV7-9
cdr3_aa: CASSRVHEAFF

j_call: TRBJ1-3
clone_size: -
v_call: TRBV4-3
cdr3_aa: CASSQATMESGNTIYF

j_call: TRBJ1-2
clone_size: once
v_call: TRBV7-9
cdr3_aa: CASSLHTGQGRGNYGYTF

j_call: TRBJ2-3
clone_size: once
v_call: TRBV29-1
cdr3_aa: CSVGWREGSTDTQYF

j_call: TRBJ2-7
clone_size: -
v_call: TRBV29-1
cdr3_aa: CSVVGQGDYEQYF

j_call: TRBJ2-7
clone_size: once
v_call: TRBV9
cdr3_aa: CASSVGGSGTGYEQYF

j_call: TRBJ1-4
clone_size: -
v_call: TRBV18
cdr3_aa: CASSAGGSDEKLFF

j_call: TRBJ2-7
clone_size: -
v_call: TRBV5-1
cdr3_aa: CASSLNQREGREQYF

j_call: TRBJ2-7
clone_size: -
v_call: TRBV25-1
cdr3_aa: CASSNGGQGWRYEQYF

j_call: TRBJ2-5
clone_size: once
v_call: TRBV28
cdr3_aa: CASSSLTSGRETQYF

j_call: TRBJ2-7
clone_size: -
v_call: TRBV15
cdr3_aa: CATSRDHQGDPYEQYF

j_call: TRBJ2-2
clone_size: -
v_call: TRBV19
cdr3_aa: CASTPRLAGGHTGELFF

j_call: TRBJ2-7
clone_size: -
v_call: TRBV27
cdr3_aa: CASSLLAGGPWEQYF

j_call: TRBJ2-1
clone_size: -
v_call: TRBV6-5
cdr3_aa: CASSPQGNNEQFF